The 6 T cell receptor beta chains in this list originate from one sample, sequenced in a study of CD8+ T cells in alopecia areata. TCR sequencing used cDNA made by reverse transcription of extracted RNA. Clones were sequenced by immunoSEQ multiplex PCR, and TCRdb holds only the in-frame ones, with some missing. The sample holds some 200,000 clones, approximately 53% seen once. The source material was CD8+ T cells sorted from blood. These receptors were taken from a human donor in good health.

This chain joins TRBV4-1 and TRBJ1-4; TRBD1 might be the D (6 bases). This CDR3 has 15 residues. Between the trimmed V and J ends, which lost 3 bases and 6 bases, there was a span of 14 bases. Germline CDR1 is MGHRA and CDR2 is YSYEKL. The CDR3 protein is CASSQDSRSHEKLFF. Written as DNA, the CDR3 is TGCGCCAGCAGCCAGGACAGTCGATCTCATGAAAAACTGTTTTTT.

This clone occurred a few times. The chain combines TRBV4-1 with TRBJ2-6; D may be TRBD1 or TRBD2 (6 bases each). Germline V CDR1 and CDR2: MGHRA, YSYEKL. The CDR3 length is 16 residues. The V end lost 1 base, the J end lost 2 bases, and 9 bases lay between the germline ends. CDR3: CASSQGGAAGANVLTF. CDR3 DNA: TGCGCCAGCAGCCAAGGGGGGGCAGCTGGGGCCAACGTCCTGACTTTC.

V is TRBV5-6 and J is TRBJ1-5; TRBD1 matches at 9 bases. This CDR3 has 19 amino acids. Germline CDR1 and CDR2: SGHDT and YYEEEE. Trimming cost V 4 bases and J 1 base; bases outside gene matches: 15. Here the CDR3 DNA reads TGTGCCAGCAGCCTCCGGACAGGGGCAATCCGAATGAGCAATCAGCCCCAGCATTTT. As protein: CASSLRTGAIRMSNQPQHF.

This chain's CDR3 is CSVVGPSGGYTF. The CDR3 nucleotides read TGCAGCGTTGTAGGGCCCTCTGGAGGCTACACCTTC. This chain uses TRBV29-1 with TRBJ1-2; D gene uncertain. The CDR3 consists of 12 residues. Germline CDR1 SQVTM, CDR2 ANQGSEA. V lost 4 bases and J 8 bases, leaving 14 bases between the germline ends.

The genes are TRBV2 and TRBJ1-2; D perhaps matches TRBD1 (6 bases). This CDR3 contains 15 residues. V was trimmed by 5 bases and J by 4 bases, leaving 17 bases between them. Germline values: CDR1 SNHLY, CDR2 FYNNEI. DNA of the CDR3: TGTGCCAGCAGTCCCCGAGCAGGGGAGGTCTATGGCTACACCTTC. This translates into CASSPRAGEVYGYTF.

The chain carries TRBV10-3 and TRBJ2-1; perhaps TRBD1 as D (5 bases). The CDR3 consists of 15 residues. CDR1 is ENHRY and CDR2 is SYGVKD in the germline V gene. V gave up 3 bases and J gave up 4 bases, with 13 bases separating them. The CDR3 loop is CAISDQGPIYNEQFF. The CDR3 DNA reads TGTGCCATCAGTGACCAGGGCCCAATTTACAATGAGCAGTTCTTC.